This T cell receptor (beta chain) emerged from a study of CD8 T cells in Susac syndrome. The RNA input was 0.5 to 1 ug, and it was reverse transcribed with random hexamers. TCRdb fed the immunoSEQ multiplex PCR reads into MiXCR, producing one record per CDR3 protein. Among about 150,000 distinct CDR3 sequences listed, approximately 94% were seen once. Germline CDR1 and CDR2: LGHNA and YSLEER. The CDR3 sequence is 12 residues long. The V end lost 2 bases, the J end lost 6 bases, and 6 bases lay between the germline ends. The sequence came from a human donor with multiple sclerosis. This chain joins TRBV4-3 and TRBJ2-3; no clear D gene. Sequences were obtained from CD4+ T cells from PBMCs. The CDR3 loop reads CASSQSQDTQYF. Written as DNA, the CDR3 is TGCGCCAGCAGCCAAAGTCAGGATACGCAGTATTTT.